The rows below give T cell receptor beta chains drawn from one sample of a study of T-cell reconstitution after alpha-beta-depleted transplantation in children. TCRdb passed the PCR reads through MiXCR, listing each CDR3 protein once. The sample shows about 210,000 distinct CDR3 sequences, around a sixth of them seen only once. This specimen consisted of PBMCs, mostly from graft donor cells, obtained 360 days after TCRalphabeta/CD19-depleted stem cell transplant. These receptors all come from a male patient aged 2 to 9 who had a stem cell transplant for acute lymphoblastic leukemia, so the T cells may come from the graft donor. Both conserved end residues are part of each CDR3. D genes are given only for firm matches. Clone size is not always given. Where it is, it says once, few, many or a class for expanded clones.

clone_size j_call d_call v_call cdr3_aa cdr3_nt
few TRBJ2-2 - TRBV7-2 CASRETNTGELFF TGTGCCAGCAGGGAAACGAACACCGGGGAGCTGTTTTTT
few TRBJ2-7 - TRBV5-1 CATSTGATFEQYF TGCGCCACCTCGACAGGAGCCACGTTCGAGCAGTACTTC
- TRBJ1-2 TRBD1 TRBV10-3 CAISEWTGTYGYTF TGTGCCATCAGTGAGTGGACAGGGACCTATGGCTACACCTTC
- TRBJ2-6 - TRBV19 CASSIVLLGVNVLTF TGTGCCAGTAGTATTGTGCTTTTAGGCGTCAACGTCCTGACTTTC
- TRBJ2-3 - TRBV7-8 CASSLGPRWRSSTDTQYF TGTGCCAGCAGCTTAGGGCCTAGGTGGAGGTCTTCCACAGATACGCAGTATTTT
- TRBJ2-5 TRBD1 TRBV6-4 CASSKTGGILETQYF TGTGCCAGCAGTAAAACAGGGGGCATCTTGGAGACCCAGTACTTC
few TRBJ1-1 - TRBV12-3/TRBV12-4 CASRLMENTEAFF TGTGCCAGCAGACTGATGGAGAACACTGAAGCTTTCTTT
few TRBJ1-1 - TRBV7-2 CASSLDPGSTEAFF TGTGCCAGCAGCTTAGACCCAGGGAGCACTGAAGCTTTCTTT
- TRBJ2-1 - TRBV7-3 CASSFQGRNYNEQFF TGTGCCAGCAGCTTTCAGGGGCGGAACTACAATGAGCAGTTCTTC
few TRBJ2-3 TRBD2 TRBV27 CASSKDSGRGTDTQYF TGTGCCAGCAGTAAGGATAGCGGGCGAGGCACAGATACGCAGTATTTT
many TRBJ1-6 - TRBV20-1 CSARDIQPNANSPLHF TGCAGTGCTAGAGATATCCAGCCCAACGCCAATTCACCCCTCCACTTT
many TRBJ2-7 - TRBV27 CASGFTTLRGDEQYF TGTGCCAGCGGCTTTACGACTCTACGGGGCGACGAGCAGTACTTC
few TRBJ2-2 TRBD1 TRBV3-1 CASSHGTGGGTGELFF TGTGCCAGCAGCCATGGGACAGGGGGCGGCACCGGGGAGCTGTTTTTT
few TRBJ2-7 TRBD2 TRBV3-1 CASSQGGRNNEQYF TGTGCCAGCAGCCAGGGCGGGAGAAATAACGAGCAGTACTTC
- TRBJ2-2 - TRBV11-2 CASSLVGYTGELFF TGTGCCAGCAGCTTAGTGGGTTACACCGGGGAGCTGTTTTTT
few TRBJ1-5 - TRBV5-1 CASSLGQGGAQPQHF TGCGCCAGCAGCTTGGGTCAGGGTGGGGCTCAGCCCCAGCATTTT
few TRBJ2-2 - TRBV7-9 CASSSTFGATGELFF TGTGCCAGCAGCTCTACATTCGGGGCCACCGGGGAGCTGTTTTTT
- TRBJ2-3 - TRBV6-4 CASSPKTGPDRQYF TGTGCCAGCAGTCCTAAGACTGGACCAGATAGGCAGTATTTT
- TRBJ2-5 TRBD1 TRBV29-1 CSVEVLGTGGRLLKQETQYF TGCAGCGTTGAAGTTTTGGGGACAGGGGGCCGACTCCTAAAGCAAGAGACCCAGTACTTC
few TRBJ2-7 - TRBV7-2 CASSLQGILSPSYEQYF TGTGCCAGCAGCTTACAGGGGATCCTATCCCCATCGTACGAGCAGTACTTC
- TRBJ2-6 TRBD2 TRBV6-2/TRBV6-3 CASSYRGAGANVLTF TGTGCCAGCAGTTATCGGGGGGCTGGGGCCAACGTCCTGACTTTC
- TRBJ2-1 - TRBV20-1 CSARDSPGPYNEQFF TGCAGTGCTAGAGATTCCCCGGGTCCTTACAATGAGCAGTTCTTC